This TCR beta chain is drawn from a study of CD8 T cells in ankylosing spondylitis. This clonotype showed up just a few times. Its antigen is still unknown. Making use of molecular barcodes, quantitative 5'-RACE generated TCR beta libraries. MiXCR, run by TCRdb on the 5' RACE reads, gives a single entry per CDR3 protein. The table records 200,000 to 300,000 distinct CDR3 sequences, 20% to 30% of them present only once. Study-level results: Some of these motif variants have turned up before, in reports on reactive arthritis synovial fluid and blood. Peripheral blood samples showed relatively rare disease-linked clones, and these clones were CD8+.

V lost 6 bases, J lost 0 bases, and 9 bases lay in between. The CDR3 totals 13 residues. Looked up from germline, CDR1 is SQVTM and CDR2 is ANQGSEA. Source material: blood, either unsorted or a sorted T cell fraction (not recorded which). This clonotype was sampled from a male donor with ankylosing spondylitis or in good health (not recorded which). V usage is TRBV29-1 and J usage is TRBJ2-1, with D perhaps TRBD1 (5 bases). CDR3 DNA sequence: TGCAGCGTCAGGGTGGGCTCCTACAATGAGCAGTTCTTC. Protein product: CSVRVGSYNEQFF.